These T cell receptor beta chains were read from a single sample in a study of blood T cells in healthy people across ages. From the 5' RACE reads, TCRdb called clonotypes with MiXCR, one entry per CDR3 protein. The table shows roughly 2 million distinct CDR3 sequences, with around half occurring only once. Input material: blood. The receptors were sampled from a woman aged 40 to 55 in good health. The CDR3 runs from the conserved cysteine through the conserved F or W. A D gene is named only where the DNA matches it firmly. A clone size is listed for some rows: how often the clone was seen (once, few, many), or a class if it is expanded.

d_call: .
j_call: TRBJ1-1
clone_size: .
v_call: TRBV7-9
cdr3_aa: CASSLVALDTEAFF
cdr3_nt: TGTGCCAGCAGCTTAGTAGCACTGGACACTGAAGCTTTCTTT

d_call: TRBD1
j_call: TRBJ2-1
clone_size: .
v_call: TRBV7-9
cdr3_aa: CASSMTGGPYNEQFF
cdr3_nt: TGTGCCAGCAGCATGACAGGGGGCCCATACAATGAGCAGTTCTTC

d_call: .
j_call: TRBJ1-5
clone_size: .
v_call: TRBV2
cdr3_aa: CASSDTPAGQPQHF
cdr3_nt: TGTGCCAGCAGTGACACCCCTGCGGGTCAGCCCCAGCATTTT

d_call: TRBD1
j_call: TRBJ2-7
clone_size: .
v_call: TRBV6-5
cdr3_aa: CASSFRDRGHYEQYF
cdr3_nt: TGTGCCAGCAGTTTCCGGGACAGGGGGCACTACGAGCAGTACTTC

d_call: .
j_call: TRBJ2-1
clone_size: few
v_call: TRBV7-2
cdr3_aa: CASRAREGEQFF
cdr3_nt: TGTGCCAGCAGGGCCCGTGAAGGTGAGCAGTTCTTC

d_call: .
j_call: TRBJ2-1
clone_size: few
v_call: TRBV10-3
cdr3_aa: CAISARQAYNEQFF
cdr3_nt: TGTGCCATCAGTGCCCGGCAGGCTTACAATGAGCAGTTCTTC

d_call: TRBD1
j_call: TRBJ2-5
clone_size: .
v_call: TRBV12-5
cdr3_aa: CASVQEDRGRETQYF
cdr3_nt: TGTGCTAGTGTCCAAGAGGACAGGGGGCGAGAGACCCAGTACTTC

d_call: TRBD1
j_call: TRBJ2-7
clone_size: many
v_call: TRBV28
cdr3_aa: CASSPTGSSYEQYF
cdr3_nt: TGTGCCAGCAGTCCGACAGGGAGCTCCTACGAGCAGTACTTC

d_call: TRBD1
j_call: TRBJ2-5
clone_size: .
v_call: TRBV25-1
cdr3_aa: CASSDRTGFRTQYF
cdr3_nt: TGTGCCAGCAGTGATCGGACAGGGTTCCGTACCCAGTACTTC

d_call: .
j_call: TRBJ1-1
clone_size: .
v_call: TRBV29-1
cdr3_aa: CSVVGGKLARGTEAFF
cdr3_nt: TGCAGCGTTGTCGGGGGGAAGTTAGCGCGGGGAACTGAAGCTTTCTTT

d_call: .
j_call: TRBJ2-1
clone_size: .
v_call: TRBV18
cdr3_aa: CASSTGTNGGNSYNEQFF
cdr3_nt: TGTGCCAGCTCAACTGGGACTAACGGGGGCAACTCCTACAATGAGCAGTTCTTC

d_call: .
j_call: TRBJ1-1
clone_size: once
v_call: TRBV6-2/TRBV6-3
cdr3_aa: CASSYRAIQGPEAFF
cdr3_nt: TGTGCCAGCAGTTATAGAGCAATACAGGGTCCTGAAGCTTTCTTT

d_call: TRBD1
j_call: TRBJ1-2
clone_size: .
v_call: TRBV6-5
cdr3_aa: CASRPGQANYGYTF
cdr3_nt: TGTGCCAGCAGACCGGGACAGGCAAACTATGGCTACACCTTC

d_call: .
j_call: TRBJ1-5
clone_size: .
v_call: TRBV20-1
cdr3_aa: CSARDQYSQNQPQHF
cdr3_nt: TGCAGTGCTAGAGATCAATACAGCCAAAATCAGCCCCAGCATTTT

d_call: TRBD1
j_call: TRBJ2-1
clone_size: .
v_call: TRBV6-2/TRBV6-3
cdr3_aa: CASTRQGSSSYNEQFF
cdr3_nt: TGTGCCAGCACCCGACAGGGCTCGAGCTCCTACAATGAGCAGTTCTTC

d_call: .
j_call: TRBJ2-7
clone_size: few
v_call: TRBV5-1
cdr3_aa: CASSSTTGSYEQYF
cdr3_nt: TGCGCCAGCAGCTCCACGACGGGATCCTACGAGCAGTACTTC

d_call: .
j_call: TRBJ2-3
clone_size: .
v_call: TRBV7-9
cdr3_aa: CARSIDGDTDTQYF
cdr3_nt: TGTGCCCGCAGCATTGACGGGGACACAGATACGCAGTATTTT

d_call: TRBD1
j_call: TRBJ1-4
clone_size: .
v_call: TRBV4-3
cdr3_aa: CASSHVTGNEKLFF
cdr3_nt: TGCGCCAGCAGCCATGTGACAGGGAATGAAAAACTGTTTTTT

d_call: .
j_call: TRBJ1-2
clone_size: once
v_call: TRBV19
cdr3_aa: CASSIPAARSPYGYTF
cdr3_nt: TGTGCCAGTAGTATTCCGGCGGCAAGGAGCCCCTATGGCTACACCTTC

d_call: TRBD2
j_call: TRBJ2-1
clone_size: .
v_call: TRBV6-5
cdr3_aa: CASSWEGGGLNEQFF
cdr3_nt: TGTGCCAGCAGTTGGGAGGGCGGGGGGCTCAATGAGCAGTTCTTC

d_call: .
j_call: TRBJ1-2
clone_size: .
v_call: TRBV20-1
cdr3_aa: CSALTGPGDDGYTF
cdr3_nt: TGCAGTGCTTTAACAGGCCCCGGGGACGATGGCTACACCTTC

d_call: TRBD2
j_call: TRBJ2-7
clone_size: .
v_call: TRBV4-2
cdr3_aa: CASSRGGLAGGTSYEQYF
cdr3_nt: TGTGCCAGCAGCCGTGGGGGACTAGCGGGGGGCACCTCCTACGAGCAGTACTTC

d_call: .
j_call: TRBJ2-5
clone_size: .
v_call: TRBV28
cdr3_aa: CASSFAGMSRLQETQYF
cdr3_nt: TGTGCCAGCAGTTTTGCCGGGATGAGCAGACTCCAAGAGACCCAGTACTTC

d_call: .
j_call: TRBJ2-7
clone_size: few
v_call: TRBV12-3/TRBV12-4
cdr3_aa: CASSPGGAEQYF
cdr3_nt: TGTGCCAGCAGCCCTGGGGGGGCCGAGCAGTACTTC

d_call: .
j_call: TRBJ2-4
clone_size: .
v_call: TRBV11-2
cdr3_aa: CASSPAMGRSAKNIRYF
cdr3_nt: TGTGCCAGCAGCCCCGCGATGGGGAGGTCAGCCAAAAACATTCGGTACTTC

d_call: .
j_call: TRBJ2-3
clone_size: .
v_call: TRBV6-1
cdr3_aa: CASSPQLLASTDTQYF
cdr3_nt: TGTGCCAGCAGTCCCCAGCTACTTGCTAGCACAGATACGCAGTATTTT

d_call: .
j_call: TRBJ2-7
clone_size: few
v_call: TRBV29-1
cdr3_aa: CSVVRNPSSYEQYF
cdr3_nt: TGCAGCGTTGTTCGTAACCCTAGCTCCTACGAGCAGTACTTC

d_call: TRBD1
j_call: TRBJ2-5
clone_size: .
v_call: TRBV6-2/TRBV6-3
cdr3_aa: CASRDTGGGQETQYF
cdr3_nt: TGTGCCAGCAGAGACACAGGGGGAGGACAAGAGACCCAGTACTTC

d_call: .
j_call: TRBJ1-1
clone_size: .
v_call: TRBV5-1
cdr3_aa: CASSLQGALTEAFF
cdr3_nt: TGCGCCAGCAGCTTACAGGGCGCTCTCACTGAAGCTTTCTTT

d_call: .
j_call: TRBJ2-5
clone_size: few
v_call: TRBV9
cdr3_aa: CASSPGAVQETQYF
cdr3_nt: TGTGCCAGCAGCCCCGGGGCAGTACAAGAGACCCAGTACTTC

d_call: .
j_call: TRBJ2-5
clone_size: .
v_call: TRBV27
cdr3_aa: CASSLSGRSWETQYF
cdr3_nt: TGTGCCAGCAGTTTATCGGGCCGATCCTGGGAGACCCAGTACTTC

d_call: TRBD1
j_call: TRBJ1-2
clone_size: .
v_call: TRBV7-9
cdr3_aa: CASSADRGLLPNYGYTF
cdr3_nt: TGTGCCAGCAGCGCGGACAGGGGGCTACTCCCTAACTATGGCTACACCTTC

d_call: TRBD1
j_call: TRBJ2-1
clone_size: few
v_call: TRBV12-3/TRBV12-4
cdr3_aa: CASRDRDRAYNEQFF
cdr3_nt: TGTGCCAGCAGAGACCGGGACAGGGCCTACAATGAGCAGTTCTTC

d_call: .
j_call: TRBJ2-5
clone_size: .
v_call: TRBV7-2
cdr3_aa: CASSFDGWETQYF
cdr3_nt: TGTGCCAGCAGCTTCGACGGGTGGGAGACCCAGTACTTC

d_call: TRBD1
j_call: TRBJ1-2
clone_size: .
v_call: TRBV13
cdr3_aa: CASSLGTGAHGYTF
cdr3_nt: TGTGCCAGCAGCTTAGGAACAGGGGCGCATGGCTACACCTTC

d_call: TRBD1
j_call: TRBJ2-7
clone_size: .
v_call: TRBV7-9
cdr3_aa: CASSYPTGAVGDEQYF
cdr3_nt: TGTGCCAGCAGCTACCCGACAGGGGCCGTGGGCGACGAGCAGTACTTC

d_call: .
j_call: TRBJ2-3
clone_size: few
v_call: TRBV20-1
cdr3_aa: CSAMYGSTDTQYF
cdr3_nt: TGCAGTGCCATGTACGGGTCCACAGATACGCAGTATTTT

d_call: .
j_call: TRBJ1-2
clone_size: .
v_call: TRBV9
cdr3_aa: CASSVGGADNYGYTF
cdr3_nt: TGTGCCAGCAGCGTAGGGGGGGCCGATAACTATGGCTACACCTTC